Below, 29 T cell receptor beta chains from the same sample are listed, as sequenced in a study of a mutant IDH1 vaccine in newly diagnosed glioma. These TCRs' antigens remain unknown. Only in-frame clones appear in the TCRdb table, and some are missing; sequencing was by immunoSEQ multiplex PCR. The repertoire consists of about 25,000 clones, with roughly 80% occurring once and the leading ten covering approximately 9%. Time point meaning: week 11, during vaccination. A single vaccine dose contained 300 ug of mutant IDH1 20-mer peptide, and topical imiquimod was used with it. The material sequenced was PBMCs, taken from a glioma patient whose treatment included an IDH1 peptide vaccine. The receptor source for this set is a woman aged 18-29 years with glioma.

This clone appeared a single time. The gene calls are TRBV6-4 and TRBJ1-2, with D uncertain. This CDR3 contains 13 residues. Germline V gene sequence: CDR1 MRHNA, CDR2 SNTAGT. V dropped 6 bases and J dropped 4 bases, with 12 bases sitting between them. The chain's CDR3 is CASRPGETYGYTF. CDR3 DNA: TGTGCCAGCAGACCGGGAGAGACCTATGGCTACACCTTC.

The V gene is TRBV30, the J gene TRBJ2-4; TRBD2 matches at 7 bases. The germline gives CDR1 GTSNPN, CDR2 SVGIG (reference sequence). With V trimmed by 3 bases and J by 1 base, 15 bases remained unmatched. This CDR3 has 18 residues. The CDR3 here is CAWSLRRGGRGAKNIQYF. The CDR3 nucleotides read TGTGCCTGGAGCCTTCGACGGGGAGGGCGTGGGGCCAAAAACATTCAGTACTTC.

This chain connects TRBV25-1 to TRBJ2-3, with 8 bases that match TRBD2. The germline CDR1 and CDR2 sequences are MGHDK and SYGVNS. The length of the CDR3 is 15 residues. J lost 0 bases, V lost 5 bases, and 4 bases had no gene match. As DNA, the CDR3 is TGTGCCAGCAGTACTAGCGGAGCCAGCACAGATACGCAGTATTTT. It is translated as CASSTSGASTDTQYF. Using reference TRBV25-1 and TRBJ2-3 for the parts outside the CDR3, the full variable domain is EADIYQTPRYLVIGTGKKITLECSQTMGHDKMYWYQQDPGMELHLIHYSYGVNSTEKGDLSSESTVSRIRTEHFPLTLESARPSHTSQYLCASSTSGASTDTQYFGPGTRLTVL.

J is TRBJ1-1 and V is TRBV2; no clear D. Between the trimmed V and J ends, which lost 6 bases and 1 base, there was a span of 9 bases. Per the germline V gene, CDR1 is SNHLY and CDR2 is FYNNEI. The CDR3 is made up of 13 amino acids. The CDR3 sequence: CASSVTQNTEAFF. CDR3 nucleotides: TGTGCCAGCAGCGTTACACAGAACACTGAAGCTTTCTTT. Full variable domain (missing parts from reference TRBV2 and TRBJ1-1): EPEVTQTPSHQVTQMGQEVILRCVPISNHLYFYWYRQILGQKVEFLVSFYNNEISEKSEIFDDQFSVERPDGSNFTLKIRSTKLEDSAMYFCASSVTQNTEAFFGQGTRLTVV.

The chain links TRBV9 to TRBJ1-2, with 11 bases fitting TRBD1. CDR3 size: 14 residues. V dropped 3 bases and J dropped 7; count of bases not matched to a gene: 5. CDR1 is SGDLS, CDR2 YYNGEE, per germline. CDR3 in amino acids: CASSEGQGAGGYTF. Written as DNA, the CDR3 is TGTGCCAGCAGCGAAGGACAGGGGGCAGGTGGCTACACCTTC.

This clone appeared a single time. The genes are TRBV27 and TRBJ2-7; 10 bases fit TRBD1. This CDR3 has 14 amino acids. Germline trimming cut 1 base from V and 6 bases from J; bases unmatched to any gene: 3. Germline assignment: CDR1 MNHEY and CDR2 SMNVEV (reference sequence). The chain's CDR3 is CASSLWTGGREQYF. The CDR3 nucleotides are TGTGCCAGCAGTTTATGGACAGGGGGGCGCGAGCAGTACTTC.

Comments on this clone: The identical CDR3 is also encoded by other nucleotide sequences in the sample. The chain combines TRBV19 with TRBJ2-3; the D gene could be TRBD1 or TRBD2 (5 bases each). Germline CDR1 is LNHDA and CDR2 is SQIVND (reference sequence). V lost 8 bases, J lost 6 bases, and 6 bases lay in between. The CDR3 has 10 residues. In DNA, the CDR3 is TGTGCCAGTGAGGGGGATACGCAGTATTTT. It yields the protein CASEGDTQYF.

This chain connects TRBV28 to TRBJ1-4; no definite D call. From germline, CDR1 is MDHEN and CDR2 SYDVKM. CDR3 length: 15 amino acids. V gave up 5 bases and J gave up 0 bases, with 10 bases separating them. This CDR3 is CASSSLGATNEKLFF. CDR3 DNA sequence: TGTGCCAGCAGTAGCCTTGGGGCAACTAATGAAAAACTGTTTTTT. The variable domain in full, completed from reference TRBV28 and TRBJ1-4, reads DVKVTQSSRYLVKRTGEKVFLECVQDMDHENMFWYRQDPGLGLRLIYFSYDVKMKEKGDIPEGYSVSREKKERFSLILESASTNQTSMYLCASSSLGATNEKLFFGSGTQLSVL.

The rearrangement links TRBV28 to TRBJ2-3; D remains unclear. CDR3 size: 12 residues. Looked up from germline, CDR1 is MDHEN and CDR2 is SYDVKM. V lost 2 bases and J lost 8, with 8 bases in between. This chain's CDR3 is CASSLRVGTQYF. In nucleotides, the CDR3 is TGTGCCAGCAGTTTAAGGGTGGGTACGCAGTATTTT.

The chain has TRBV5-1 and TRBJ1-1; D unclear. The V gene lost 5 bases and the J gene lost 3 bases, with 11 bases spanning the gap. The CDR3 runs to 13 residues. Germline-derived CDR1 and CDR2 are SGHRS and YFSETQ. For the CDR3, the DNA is TGCGCCAGCAGAGTAGGGAAGGACACTGAAGCTTTCTTT. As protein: CASRVGKDTEAFF.

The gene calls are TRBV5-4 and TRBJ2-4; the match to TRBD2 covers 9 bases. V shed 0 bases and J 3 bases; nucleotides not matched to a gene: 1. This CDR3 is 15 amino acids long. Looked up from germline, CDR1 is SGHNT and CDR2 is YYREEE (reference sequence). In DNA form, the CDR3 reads TGTGCCAGCAGCTTGGGACTAGCGGTCAAAAACATTCAGTACTTC. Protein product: CASSLGLAVKNIQYF.

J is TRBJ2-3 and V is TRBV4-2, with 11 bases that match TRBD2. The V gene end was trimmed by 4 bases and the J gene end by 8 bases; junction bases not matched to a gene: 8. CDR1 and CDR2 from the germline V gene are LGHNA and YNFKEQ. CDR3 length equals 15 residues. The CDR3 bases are TGTGCCAGCAGCCCAATTAGCGGGGGGGCCGGTACGCAGTATTTT. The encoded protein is CASSPISGGAGTQYF.

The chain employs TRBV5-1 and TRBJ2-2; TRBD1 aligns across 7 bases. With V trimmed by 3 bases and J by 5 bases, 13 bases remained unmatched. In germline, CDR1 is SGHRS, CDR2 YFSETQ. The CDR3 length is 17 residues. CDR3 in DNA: TGCGCCAGCAGCTCGCCGGGACACCCAGGGGGAACCGGGGAGCTGTTTTTT. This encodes CASSSPGHPGGTGELFF.

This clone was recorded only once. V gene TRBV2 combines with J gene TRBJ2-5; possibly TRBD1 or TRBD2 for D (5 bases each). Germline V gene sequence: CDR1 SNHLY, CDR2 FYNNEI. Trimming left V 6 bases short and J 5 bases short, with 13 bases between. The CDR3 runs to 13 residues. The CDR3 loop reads CASRGTVGETQYF. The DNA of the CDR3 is TGTGCCAGCAGGGGGACGGTCGGCGAGACCCAGTACTTC.

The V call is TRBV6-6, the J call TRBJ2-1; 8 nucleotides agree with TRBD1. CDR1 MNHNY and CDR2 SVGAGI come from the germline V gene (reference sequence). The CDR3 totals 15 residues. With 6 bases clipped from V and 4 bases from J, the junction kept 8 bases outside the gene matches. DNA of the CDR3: TGTGCCAGCAGACCTCAGGGGGCTAAATACAATGAGCAGTTCTTC. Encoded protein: CASRPQGAKYNEQFF.

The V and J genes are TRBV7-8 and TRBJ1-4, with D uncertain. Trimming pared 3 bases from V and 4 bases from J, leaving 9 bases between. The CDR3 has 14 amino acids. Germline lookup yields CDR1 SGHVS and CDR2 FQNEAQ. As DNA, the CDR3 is TGTGCCAGCAGCTTCGGCCCAGTTAATGAAAAACTGTTTTTT. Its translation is CASSFGPVNEKLFF.

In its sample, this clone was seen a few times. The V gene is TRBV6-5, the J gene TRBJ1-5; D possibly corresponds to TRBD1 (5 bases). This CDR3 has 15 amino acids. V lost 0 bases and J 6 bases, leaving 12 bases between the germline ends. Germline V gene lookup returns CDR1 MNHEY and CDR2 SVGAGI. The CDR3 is CASSYSTGVGQPQHF. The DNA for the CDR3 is TGTGCCAGCAGTTACTCGACGGGGGTAGGTCAGCCCCAGCATTTT.

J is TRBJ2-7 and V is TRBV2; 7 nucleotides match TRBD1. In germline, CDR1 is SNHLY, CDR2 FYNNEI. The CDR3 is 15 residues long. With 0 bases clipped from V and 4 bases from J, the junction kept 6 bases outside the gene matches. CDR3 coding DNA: TGTGCCAGCAGTGAAGCAGGGGGCGGAGGTTACGAGCAGTACTTC. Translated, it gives CASSEAGGGGYEQYF.

CDR3 loop: CASMDSSRALHNSPLHF. The CDR3, as DNA: TGTGCCAGTATGGATTCTAGCCGGGCCCTTCATAATTCACCCCTCCACTTT. This chain joins TRBV19 and TRBJ1-6, with D uncertain. V lost 7 bases to trimming and J lost 5 bases, with 21 bases between them. Looked up from germline, CDR1 is LNHDA and CDR2 is SQIVND (reference sequence). CDR3 size: 17 residues.

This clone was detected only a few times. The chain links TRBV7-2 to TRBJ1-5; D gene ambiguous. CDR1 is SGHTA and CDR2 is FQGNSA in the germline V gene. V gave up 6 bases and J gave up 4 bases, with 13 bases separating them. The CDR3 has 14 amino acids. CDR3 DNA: TGTGCCAGCAGTATCGACGGGTCTAATCAGCCCCAGCATTTT. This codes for CASSIDGSNQPQHF.

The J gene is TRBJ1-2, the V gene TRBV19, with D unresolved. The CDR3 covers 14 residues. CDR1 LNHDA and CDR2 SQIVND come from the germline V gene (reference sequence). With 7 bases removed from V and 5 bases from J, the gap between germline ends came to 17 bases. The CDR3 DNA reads TGTGCCAGTACCAGGAGTCCGATCGAATATGGCTACACCTTC. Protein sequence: CASTRSPIEYGYTF.

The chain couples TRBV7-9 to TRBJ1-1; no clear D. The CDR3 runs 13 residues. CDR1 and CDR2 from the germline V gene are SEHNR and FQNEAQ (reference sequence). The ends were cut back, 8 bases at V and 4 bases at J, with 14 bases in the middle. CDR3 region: CASAPKGGTEAFF. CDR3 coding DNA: TGTGCCAGCGCGCCTAAGGGAGGCACTGAAGCTTTCTTT.

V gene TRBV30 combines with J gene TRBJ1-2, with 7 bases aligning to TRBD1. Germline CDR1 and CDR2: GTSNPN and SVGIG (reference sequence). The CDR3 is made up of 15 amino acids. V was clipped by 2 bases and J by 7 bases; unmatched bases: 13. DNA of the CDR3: TGTGCCTGGAGTCTAACAGAGGGGGCAGTTGCTGGCTACACCTTC. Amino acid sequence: CAWSLTEGAVAGYTF.

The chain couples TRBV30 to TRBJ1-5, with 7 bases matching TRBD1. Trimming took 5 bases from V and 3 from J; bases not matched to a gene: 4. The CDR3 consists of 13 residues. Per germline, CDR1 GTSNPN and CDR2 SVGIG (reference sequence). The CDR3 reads CAWAGTANQPQHF. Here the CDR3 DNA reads TGTGCCTGGGCGGGGACAGCCAATCAGCCCCAGCATTTT.

Written as DNA, the CDR3 is TGTGCCAGCAGCTTAGCGCGGTATCTAGCGGGGGACTACGAGCAGTACTTC. Protein sequence: CASSLARYLAGDYEQYF. The rearrangement joins TRBV7-2 to TRBJ2-7; 10 nucleotides line up with TRBD2. The germline V gene has CDR1 SGHTA and CDR2 FQGNSA. Trimming removed 0 bases from V and 3 bases from J; junction bases left unmatched: 8. The CDR3 is made up of 17 amino acids.

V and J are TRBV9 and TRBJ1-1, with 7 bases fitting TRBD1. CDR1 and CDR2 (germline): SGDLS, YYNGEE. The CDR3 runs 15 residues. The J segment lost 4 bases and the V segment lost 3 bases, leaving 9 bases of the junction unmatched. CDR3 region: CASSARQGGITEAFF. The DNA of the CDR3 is TGTGCCAGCAGCGCGCGACAGGGCGGAATCACTGAAGCTTTCTTT. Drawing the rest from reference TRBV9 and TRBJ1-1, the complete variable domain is DSGVTQTPKHLITATGQRVTLRCSPRSGDLSVYWYQQSLDQGLQFLIQYYNGEERAKGNILERFSAQQFPDLHSELNLSSLELGDSALYFCASSARQGGITEAFFGQGTRLTVV.

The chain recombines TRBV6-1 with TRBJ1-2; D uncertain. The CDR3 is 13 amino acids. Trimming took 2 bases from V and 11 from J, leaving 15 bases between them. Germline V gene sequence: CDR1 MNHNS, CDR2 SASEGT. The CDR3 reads CASSELAAPRYTF. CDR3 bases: TGTGCCAGCAGTGAATTGGCCGCACCCAGGTACACCTTC.

CDR3 residues: CASSEAGPGLSSPLHF. For the CDR3, the DNA is TGTGCCAGCAGTGAAGCAGGCCCGGGTTTGAGTTCACCCCTCCACTTT. V is TRBV2 and J is TRBJ1-6; D is ambiguous. Trimming pared 0 bases from V and 9 bases from J, leaving 15 bases between. CDR3 length: 16 amino acids. CDR1 is SNHLY, CDR2 FYNNEI, per germline. The variable domain in full, with the rest retrieved from reference TRBV2 and TRBJ1-6, is EPEVTQTPSHQVTQMGQEVILRCVPISNHLYFYWYRQILGQKVEFLVSFYNNEISEKSEIFDDQFSVERPDGSNFTLKIRSTKLEDSAMYFCASSEAGPGLSSPLHFGNGTRLTVT.

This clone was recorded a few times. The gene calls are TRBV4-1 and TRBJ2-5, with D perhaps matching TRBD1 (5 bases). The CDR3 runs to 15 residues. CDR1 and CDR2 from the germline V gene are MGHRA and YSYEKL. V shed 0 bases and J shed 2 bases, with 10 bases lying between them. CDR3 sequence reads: CASSQEGRTQETQYF. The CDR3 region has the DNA TGCGCCAGCAGCCAAGAAGGACGGACACAAGAGACCCAGTACTTC.